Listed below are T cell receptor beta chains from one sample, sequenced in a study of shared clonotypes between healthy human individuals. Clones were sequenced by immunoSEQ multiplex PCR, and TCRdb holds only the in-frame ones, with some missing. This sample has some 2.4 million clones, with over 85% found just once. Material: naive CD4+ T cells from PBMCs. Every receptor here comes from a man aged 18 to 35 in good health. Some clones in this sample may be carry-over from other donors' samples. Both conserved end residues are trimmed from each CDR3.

CDR3 protein: ASSPTGYELDTQY; J gene: TRBJ2-3; V gene: TRBV18
CDR3 protein: ASSLEQNTEAF; J gene: TRBJ1-1; V gene: TRBV7-9
CDR3 protein: ASSFIQGANGNTIY; J gene: TRBJ1-3; V gene: TRBV11-2
CDR3 protein: ASSNSGQAETQY; J gene: TRBJ2-5; V gene: TRBV5-1
CDR3 protein: ASSSGTSGPRSSYNEQF; J gene: TRBJ2-1; V gene: TRBV7-9
CDR3 protein: SVEEDSGNSYNEQF; J gene: TRBJ2-1; V gene: TRBV29-1
CDR3 protein: ASSHPTPPGGPDEQY; J gene: TRBJ2-7; V gene: TRBV14
CDR3 protein: ASSLTSGGSNTEAF; J gene: TRBJ1-1; V gene: TRBV7-9
CDR3 protein: ASSILAGTDTQY; J gene: TRBJ2-3; V gene: TRBV19
CDR3 protein: ASSLNRGRAPGELF; J gene: TRBJ2-2; V gene: TRBV7-3
CDR3 protein: ASSYSTGNYGYT; J gene: TRBJ1-2; V gene: TRBV6-5
CDR3 protein: ARTTIIDGCATGELF; J gene: TRBJ2-2; V gene: TRBV21-1
CDR3 protein: ASNEGSARVRF; J gene: TRBJ2-1; V gene: TRBV19
CDR3 protein: ATSRSRGGIYEQY; J gene: TRBJ2-7; V gene: TRBV15
CDR3 protein: ASSLTAADTDTQY; J gene: TRBJ2-3; V gene: TRBV7-3
CDR3 protein: ASTKGVPPYEQY; J gene: TRBJ2-7; V gene: TRBV28
CDR3 protein: ASSLGGGRGNTIY; J gene: TRBJ1-3; V gene: TRBV5-1
CDR3 protein: ASSPQGDQPQH; J gene: TRBJ1-5; V gene: TRBV18
CDR3 protein: ASSLGSSYNSPLH; J gene: TRBJ1-6; V gene: TRBV7-9
CDR3 protein: ASSLTGPSNEKLF; J gene: TRBJ1-4; V gene: TRBV5-1
CDR3 protein: ASSGPGQKVYGYT; J gene: TRBJ1-2; V gene: TRBV10-1
CDR3 protein: ASSAGLAVSTDTQY; J gene: TRBJ2-3; V gene: TRBV7-8
CDR3 protein: ASSFIGLSYEQY; J gene: TRBJ2-7; V gene: TRBV11-2
CDR3 protein: ASSLDSPMNTEAF; J gene: TRBJ1-1; V gene: TRBV5-1
CDR3 protein: ASSEIVYEQY; J gene: TRBJ2-7; V gene: TRBV6-1
CDR3 protein: ASSPWTGGNQPQH; J gene: TRBJ1-5; V gene: TRBV27
CDR3 protein: ASSLDILREQGEQF; J gene: TRBJ2-1; V gene: TRBV5-1
CDR3 protein: ASSYTAGNNPEAF; J gene: TRBJ1-1; V gene: TRBV7-9
CDR3 protein: ASSPREARGNEQF; J gene: TRBJ2-1; V gene: TRBV7-8
CDR3 protein: ASSAGTGGSYEQY; J gene: TRBJ2-7; V gene: TRBV7-9
CDR3 protein: ASSPASYGYT; J gene: TRBJ1-2; V gene: TRBV7-9
CDR3 protein: ASSIWGVGGNQPQH; J gene: TRBJ1-5; V gene: TRBV19
CDR3 protein: ASSLGSGFYTDTQY; J gene: TRBJ2-3; V gene: TRBV5-5
CDR3 protein: ASSLWDRTRSGNTIY; J gene: TRBJ1-3; V gene: TRBV5-1
CDR3 protein: ASSAWSQGPIY; J gene: TRBJ1-3; V gene: TRBV11-3
CDR3 protein: ASSPRLAGVNEQF; J gene: TRBJ2-1; V gene: TRBV19
CDR3 protein: ASSFGGVDAGELF; J gene: TRBJ2-2; V gene: TRBV28
CDR3 protein: ASSFFGLAVNTGELF; J gene: TRBJ2-2; V gene: TRBV7-8
CDR3 protein: ASSPPGVSKGYT; J gene: TRBJ1-2; V gene: TRBV18
CDR3 protein: ASSEFSGASTEAF; J gene: TRBJ1-1; V gene: TRBV6-1
CDR3 protein: SVVGGAPSEQY; J gene: TRBJ2-7; V gene: TRBV29-1
CDR3 protein: ASSLAEEPQH; J gene: TRBJ1-5; V gene: TRBV5-5
CDR3 protein: ASSPGTSGGKTQY; J gene: TRBJ2-5; V gene: TRBV27
CDR3 protein: ASSQGRPGQGAYEQY; J gene: TRBJ2-7; V gene: TRBV4-1
CDR3 protein: ASRAVGGSTDTQY; J gene: TRBJ2-3; V gene: TRBV5-1
CDR3 protein: ASIREGTDTQY; J gene: TRBJ2-3; V gene: TRBV28
CDR3 protein: ASSQISNSGANVLT; J gene: TRBJ2-6; V gene: TRBV5-6
CDR3 protein: SVVIGQTLGEQY; J gene: TRBJ2-7; V gene: TRBV29-1
CDR3 protein: ASSPDRTQETQY; J gene: TRBJ2-5; V gene: TRBV5-1